The present T cell receptor beta chain was sequenced within a study of T cell responses to AZD1222 COVID-19 vaccine. General study findings and limits: Of spike-specific TCRs, nearly half reportedly target regions left unmutated in variants. Spike-spanning, vaccine-associated CD4 TCRs were dominant at 160-218 and 743-854. At baseline, just 5 or 6 AZD1222 recipients tested seropositive.

Generated by immunoSEQ multiplex PCR, the TCRdb table keeps only in-frame clones and is missing some. The top ten hold approximately 1% of the sample, which has 200,000 to 250,000 clones, approximately 94% seen once. Concerning this clone itself: The antigen is unknown.

The germline V gene has CDR1 MNHNY and CDR2 SVGAGI (reference sequence). V lost 6 bases, J lost 1 base, and 9 bases lay in between. The CDR3 runs to 13 residues. The sample in question was peripheral blood, obtained on day 0 of MenACWY control vaccination. The receptor was derived from an adult in good health. This rearrangement joins TRBV6-6 to TRBJ1-1, with D possibly being TRBD1 (6 bases). CDR3 sequence reads: CASSVTGNTEAFF. CDR3 DNA: TGTGCCAGCAGCGTGACAGGGAACACTGAAGCTTTCTTT.